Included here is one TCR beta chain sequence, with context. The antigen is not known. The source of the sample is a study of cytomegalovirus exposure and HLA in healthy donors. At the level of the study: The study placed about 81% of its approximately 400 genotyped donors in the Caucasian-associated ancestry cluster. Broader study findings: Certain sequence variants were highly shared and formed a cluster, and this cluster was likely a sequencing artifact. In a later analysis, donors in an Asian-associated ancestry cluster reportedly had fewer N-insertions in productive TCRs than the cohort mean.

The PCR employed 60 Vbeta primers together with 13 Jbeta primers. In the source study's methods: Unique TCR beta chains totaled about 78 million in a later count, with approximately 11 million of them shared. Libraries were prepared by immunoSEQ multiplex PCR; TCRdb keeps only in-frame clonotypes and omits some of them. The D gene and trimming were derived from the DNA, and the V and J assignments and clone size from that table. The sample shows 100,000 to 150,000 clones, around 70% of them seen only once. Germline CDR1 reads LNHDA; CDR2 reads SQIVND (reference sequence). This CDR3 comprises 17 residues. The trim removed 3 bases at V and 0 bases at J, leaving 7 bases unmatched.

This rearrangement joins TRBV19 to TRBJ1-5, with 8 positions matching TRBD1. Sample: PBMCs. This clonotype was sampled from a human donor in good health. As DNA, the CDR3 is TGTGCCAGTAGTATGTTGGCAGGGGGCTATAGCAATCAGCCCCAGCATTTT. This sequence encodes CASSMLAGGYSNQPQHF.